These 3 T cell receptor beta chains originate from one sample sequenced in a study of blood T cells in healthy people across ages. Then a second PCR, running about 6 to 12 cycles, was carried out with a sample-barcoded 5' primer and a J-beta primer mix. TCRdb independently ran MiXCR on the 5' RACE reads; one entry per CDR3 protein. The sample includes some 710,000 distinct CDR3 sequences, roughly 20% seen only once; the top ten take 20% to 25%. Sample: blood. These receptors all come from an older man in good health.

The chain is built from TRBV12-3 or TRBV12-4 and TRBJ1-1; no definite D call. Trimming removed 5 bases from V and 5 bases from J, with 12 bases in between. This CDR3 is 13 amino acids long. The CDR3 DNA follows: TGTGCCAGCAGTCGAGAACAGTGGACTGAAGCTTTCTTT. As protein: CASSREQWTEAFF.

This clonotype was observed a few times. The CDR3 DNA reads as TGTGCCAGCAGCTTAGAGTACAGCATCCCTGGAAACACCATATATTTT. It specifies CASSLEYSIPGNTIYF. This sequence joins TRBV7-2 and TRBJ1-3; no reliable D call. In germline, CDR1 is SGHTA, CDR2 FQGNSA. The CDR3 sequence is 16 residues long. The V gene lost 1 base and the J gene lost 2 bases, with 12 bases spanning the gap.

The CDR3, as DNA: TGTGCCAGCTCACAGGGGGCGGATGAAAAACTGTTTTTT. Residues: CASSQGADEKLFF. The chain has TRBV18 and TRBJ1-4; 7 nucleotides line up with TRBD1. CDR1 and CDR2 (germline): KGHSH, LQKENI. Germline trimming cut 4 bases from V and 6 bases from J; bases unmatched to any gene: 2. The CDR3 runs 13 residues.